This TCR beta chain was obtained from a study of blood T cell repertoires in COVID-19. From germline, CDR1 is LNHNV and CDR2 YYDKDF (reference sequence). V was trimmed by 6 bases and J by 2 bases, leaving 13 bases between them. The CDR3 covers 15 residues. Only in-frame clones appear in the TCRdb table, and some are missing; sequencing was by immunoSEQ multiplex PCR. The repertoire has over 80,000 clones, around nine tenths of them found once; the top ten carry over 9%. This clonotype was obtained from a man aged 45-60 years with acute or convalescent COVID-19. The source material was peripheral blood. The chain employs TRBV15 and TRBJ1-4; a weak D match, TRBD1 (5 bases). Here the CDR3 DNA reads TGTGCCACCAGTTTTGGGGGGTCGACTAATGAAAAACTGTTTTTT. Translated: CATSFGGSTNEKLFF.